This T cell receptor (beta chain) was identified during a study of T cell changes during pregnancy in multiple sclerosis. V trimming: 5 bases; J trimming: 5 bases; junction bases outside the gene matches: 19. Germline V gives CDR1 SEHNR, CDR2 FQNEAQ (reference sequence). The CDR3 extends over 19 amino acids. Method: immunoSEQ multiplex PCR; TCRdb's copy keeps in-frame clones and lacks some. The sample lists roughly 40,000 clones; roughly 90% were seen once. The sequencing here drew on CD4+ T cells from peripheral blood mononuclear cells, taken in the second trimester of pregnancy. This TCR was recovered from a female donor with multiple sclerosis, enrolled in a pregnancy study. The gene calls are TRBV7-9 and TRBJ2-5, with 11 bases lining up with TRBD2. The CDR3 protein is CASSPPGLAAGARGETQYF. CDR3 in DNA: TGTGCCAGCAGCCCACCGGGACTAGCGGCGGGTGCTAGGGGGGAGACCCAGTACTTC. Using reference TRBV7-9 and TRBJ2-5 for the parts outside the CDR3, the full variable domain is DTGVSQNPRHKITKRGQNVTFRCDPISEHNRLYWYRQTLGQGPEFLTYFQNEAQLEKSRLLSDRFSAERPKGSFSTLEIQRTEQGDSAMYLCASSPPGLAAGARGETQYFGPGTRLLVL.